A single sample gave rise to the 22 T cell receptor beta chains below, sequenced in a study of blood T cells in healthy people across ages. The authors ran a second PCR of roughly 6 to 12 cycles using a sample-barcoded 5' primer and a J-beta primer mix. One entry per CDR3 protein results from TCRdb running MiXCR on the 5' RACE reads. There are about 1.5 million distinct CDR3 sequences in the sample; about 45% occur only once, and approximately 4% lies in the top ten. The sequencing input was blood. Receptors originate from a woman younger than 35 in good health.

This clonotype occurred a few times. A read error may account for a junction end that differs from germline. The V and J genes are TRBV4-2 and TRBJ2-5, with TRBD2 identical over 7 bases. The germline CDR1 and CDR2 sequences are LGHNA and YNFKEQ. This CDR3 has 14 amino acids. The CDR3 DNA reads as TGTGCCGGCAGCCAGAGACTAGCAATCGAGACCCAGTACTTC. Translated: CAGSQRLAIETQYF.

V is TRBV5-1 and J is TRBJ2-1, with a possible D match to TRBD1 (5 bases). V was cut by 6 bases and J by 6 bases, with 16 bases left in between. This CDR3 spans 14 amino acids. Germline assignment: CDR1 SGHRS and CDR2 YFSETQ. The DNA for the CDR3 is TGCGCCAGCAACCCAGGGTACTTTTTCAATGAGCAGTTCTTC. Its protein is CASNPGYFFNEQFF. Drawing the rest from reference TRBV5-1 and TRBJ2-1, the complete variable domain is KAGVTQTPRYLIKTRGQQVTLSCSPISGHRSVSWYQQTPGQGLQFLFEYFSETQRNKGNFPGRFSGRQFSNSRSEMNVSTLELGDSALYLCASNPGYFFNEQFFGPGTRLTVL.

This clonotype was recorded a few times. The V gene is TRBV3-1, the J gene TRBJ2-5; possibly TRBD1 for D (5 bases). The germline V and J ends were trimmed by 6 bases and 2 bases, with 13 bases remaining between them. The CDR3 spans 14 residues. CDR1 is LGHDT, CDR2 YNNKEL, per germline (reference sequence). CDR3 DNA: TGTGCCAGCAGGCAATTGGGGCGTCAAGAGACCCAGTACTTC. This codes for CASRQLGRQETQYF.

The chain couples TRBV20-1 to TRBJ2-6; D not certain. Germline V lookup: CDR1 DFQATT, CDR2 SNEGSKA (reference sequence). V lost 0 bases and J lost 4, with 22 bases in between. The CDR3 length is 19 residues. CDR3 sequence: CSARDRRAVLRRGANVLTF. DNA for the CDR3: TGCAGTGCTAGAGATCGTAGGGCGGTCCTTCGGAGAGGGGCCAACGTCCTGACTTTC.

This clonotype was seen only a few times. V is TRBV6-5 and J is TRBJ2-6, with 9 bases that match TRBD1. Germline CDR1 MNHEY, CDR2 SVGAGI. CDR3 length: 16 residues. The V gene end was trimmed by 2 bases and the J gene end by 3 bases; junction bases not matched to a gene: 2. The DNA of the CDR3 is TGTGCCAGCAGTTACAACAGGGGGCTTGGGGCCAACGTCCTGACTTTC. Amino acid sequence: CASSYNRGLGANVLTF.

This clonotype was counted a few times. The rearrangement uses TRBV3-1 and TRBJ1-2; D perhaps matches TRBD1 (6 bases). The germline CDR1 and CDR2 sequences are LGHDT and YNNKEL (reference sequence). Trimming left V 4 bases short and J 6 bases short, with 12 bases between. The CDR3 length is 13 residues. The CDR3 nucleotides read TGTGCCAGCAGCCGGACAGCTGGAGATGGCTACACCTTC. Translating it yields CASSRTAGDGYTF.

The chain links TRBV19 to TRBJ1-5, with a possible D match to TRBD1 (5 bases). The V end was cut by 1 base, the J end by 6 bases, with 13 bases between. Per germline, CDR1 LNHDA and CDR2 SQIVND (reference sequence). The CDR3 runs 15 residues. CDR3 amino acids: CASSIAGTGAQPQHF. CDR3 nucleotides: TGTGCCAGTAGTATAGCAGGGACTGGAGCTCAGCCCCAGCATTTT.

This clonotype came up a few times. The chain employs TRBV29-1 and TRBJ2-1, with 13 bases identical to TRBD2. J was trimmed by 9 bases and V by 6 bases; bases with no gene match: 17. Germline V gives CDR1 SQVTM, CDR2 ANQGSEA. This CDR3 is built from 17 residues. CDR3 in amino acids: CSVGSGTSGRVLGEQFF. As DNA, the CDR3 is TGCAGCGTGGGCTCAGGAACTAGCGGGAGGGTCTTGGGTGAGCAGTTCTTC.

To note about this clonotype: A read error is possible here, since a much larger clone lies one base away. J is TRBJ2-1 and V is TRBV2, with D hard to call. Germline CDR1 is SNHLY and CDR2 is FYNNEI. Trimming removed 2 bases at V and 8 bases at J, with 4 bases between. This CDR3 contains 11 residues. CDR3 coding DNA: TGTGCCAGCAGTGAATTCCATGAGCAGTTCTTC. It is translated as CASSEFHEQFF.

Comment on this clonotype: Its ends do not fully match the called genes, so a read error is possible. J is TRBJ2-3 and V is TRBV4-1, with 8 bases lining up with TRBD1. Germline V gene lookup returns CDR1 MGHRA and CDR2 YSYEKL. This CDR3 spans 16 amino acids. CDR3 sequence (DNA): TGCGCCAGCAGCCAAGCCCGGACAGGGCTAACAGATACACAGTATTTT. This sequence encodes CASSQARTGLTDTQYF.

The chain couples TRBV11-2 to TRBJ1-5; D may be TRBD1 (5 bases). CDR1 is SGHAT, CDR2 FQNNGV, per germline. CDR3 length: 16 residues. The germline V and J ends were trimmed by 6 bases and 5 bases, with 20 bases remaining between them. CDR3 in DNA: TGTGCCAGCAGTATGGGTGGGCGGGGGAAATATCAGCCCCAGCATTTT. This sequence encodes CASSMGGRGKYQPQHF.

This clonotype was detected many times. The chain is built from TRBV29-1 and TRBJ2-7; TRBD1 or TRBD2 may be the D gene (5 bases each). Trimming removed 4 bases from V and 2 bases from J, with 9 bases in between. The germline V gene encodes CDR1 SQVTM and CDR2 ANQGSEA. This CDR3 comprises 12 residues. The CDR3 region is CSVGDGPYEQYF. CDR3 nucleotide sequence: TGCAGCGTTGGGGACGGTCCCTACGAGCAGTACTTC.

This clonotype was seen a few times. The chain couples TRBV27 to TRBJ2-7, with a tentative D call TRBD1 (6 bases). The CDR3 extends over 13 amino acids. V lost 6 bases, J lost 3 bases, and 12 bases lay in between. Germline CDR1 MNHEY, CDR2 SMNVEV (reference sequence). This chain's CDR3 is CASRGAGIYEQYF. The DNA for the CDR3 is TGTGCCAGCAGGGGGGCAGGGATCTACGAGCAGTACTTC.

This chain links TRBV18 with TRBJ2-1; D may be TRBD1 (6 bases). The CDR3 spans 13 residues. The V end lost 5 bases, the J end lost 8 bases, and 13 bases lay between the germline ends. CDR1 KGHSH and CDR2 LQKENI come from the germline V gene. For the CDR3, the DNA is TGTGCCAGCTCATCAACCCGGACAGATGAGCAGTTCTTC. It yields the protein CASSSTRTDEQFF.

This clonotype occurred many times. DNA for the CDR3: TGTGCCAGCAGTTACTCTGGTGGTGAAGCTTTCTTT. This translates into CASSYSGGEAFF. V usage is TRBV6-5 and J usage is TRBJ1-1; the D is unclear. In germline, CDR1 is MNHEY, CDR2 SVGAGI. The CDR3 loop spans 12 amino acids. Between the trimmed V and J ends, which lost 0 bases and 7 bases, there was a span of 6 bases.

The rearrangement links TRBV29-1 to TRBJ2-1; maybe TRBD1 (6 bases). The CDR3 runs to 14 residues. The V end was cut by 7 bases, the J end by 0 bases, with 13 bases between. Per germline, CDR1 SQVTM and CDR2 ANQGSEA. The CDR3 reads CSGNRVSSYNEQFF. The CDR3 DNA is TGCAGCGGTAACAGGGTGAGCTCCTACAATGAGCAGTTCTTC.

This clonotype has a handful of counts. This sequence joins TRBV7-9 and TRBJ2-5; tentatively, D is TRBD2 (5 bases). The CDR3 spans 13 residues. Trimming removed 6 bases at V and 5 bases at J, with 13 bases between. Per the germline V gene, CDR1 is SEHNR and CDR2 is FQNEAQ (reference sequence). The CDR3 reads CASRLRGFETQYF. The CDR3 DNA sequence: TGTGCCAGCAGACTCCGCGGGTTCGAGACCCAGTACTTC.

On this clonotype: One end of the junction fails to match germline, which may point to a read error. The chain is built from TRBV3-1 and TRBJ2-3; possibly TRBD1 or TRBD2 for D (5 bases each). The germline V gene has CDR1 LGHDT and CDR2 YNNKEL (reference sequence). The CDR3 runs to 13 residues. CDR3 in amino acids: CASNQGWDDTQYF. CDR3 bases: TGTGCCAGCAACCAAGGTTGGGACGACACGCAGTATTTT.

The chain has TRBV4-2 and TRBJ1-1; tentative D call: TRBD1 (6 bases). V dropped 3 bases and J dropped 1 base, with 24 bases sitting between them. Germline V gene sequence: CDR1 LGHNA, CDR2 YNFKEQ. This CDR3 comprises 19 residues. CDR3 protein: CASSHEGEGGIRSNTEAFF. CDR3 in DNA: TGTGCCAGCAGCCACGAAGGGGAAGGGGGGATCCGCTCGAACACTGAAGCTTTCTTT.

The genes are TRBV20-1 and TRBJ2-1; D possibly corresponds to TRBD2 (5 bases). The CDR3 extends over 16 amino acids. Germline V gives CDR1 DFQATT, CDR2 SNEGSKA (reference sequence). V gave up 0 bases and J gave up 0 bases, with 12 bases separating them. As DNA, the CDR3 is TGCAGTGCTAGAGATGGGAAGCGGAGCTCCTACAATGAGCAGTTCTTC. Encoded protein: CSARDGKRSSYNEQFF.

The chain is built from TRBV5-1 and TRBJ2-1; a possible D gene is TRBD1 (6 bases). V lost 7 bases, J lost 1 base, and 15 bases lay in between. Germline V gene data show CDR1 as SGHRS and CDR2 as YFSETQ. The CDR3 contains 15 residues. DNA of the CDR3: TGCGCCAGCTTTGGGGGCGACCTATCCTACAATGAGCAGTTCTTC. Its translation is CASFGGDLSYNEQFF.

A few counts support this clonotype. The chain uses TRBV20-1 and TRBJ1-6; a possible D gene is TRBD1 (5 bases). Germline loops: CDR1 DFQATT, CDR2 SNEGSKA (reference sequence). This CDR3 has 13 amino acids. The germline V and J ends were trimmed by 4 bases and 6 bases, with 10 bases remaining between them. This chain's CDR3 is CSATGYGNSPLHF. The CDR3 region has the DNA TGCAGTGCTACAGGGTATGGTAATTCACCCCTCCACTTT.